Listed below are T cell receptor beta chains from one sample, sequenced in a study of blood T cells in healthy people across ages. TCRdb called the 5' RACE reads again in MiXCR, with one record for every CDR3 protein. This table has 500,000 to 600,000 distinct CDR3 sequences, 25% to 30% appearing once. Material: blood. All receptors derive from a woman aged 70-85 years in good health. Both conserved end residues are part of each CDR3. Fields, in order: D gene, clone size, J gene, V gene, CDR3 DNA, CDR3 protein. The D gene is left open where the match is weak. Size is stated for part of the rows, as once, few or many counts, or as a class when the clone is expanded.

.,few,TRBJ1-4,TRBV20-1,TGCAGTGCTAGGTCTGGTCGCGGGAGTGAAAAACTGTTTTTT,CSARSGRGSEKLFF
TRBD2,.,TRBJ2-2,TRBV5-1,TGCGCCAGCAGCTTTAGCGGGGAGAACACCGGGGAGCTGTTTTTT,CASSFSGENTGELFF
.,few,TRBJ2-3,TRBV5-8,TGTGCCAGCACCAATCTAGGGGATTATACGCAGTATTTT,CASTNLGDYTQYF
TRBD1,few,TRBJ2-1,TRBV5-1,TGCGCCAGCAGCGCCGGGACAGGGGCGTCCTACAATGAGCAGTTCTTC,CASSAGTGASYNEQFF
TRBD1,few,TRBJ2-5,TRBV6-6,TGTGCCAGTACTAGGGACAGGGCAGAGACCCAGTACTTC,CASTRDRAETQYF
.,.,TRBJ1-2,TRBV20-1,TGCAGTGCCATGATCAGGGAATCGGGCTACACCTTC,CSAMIRESGYTF
TRBD1,.,TRBJ2-7,TRBV7-9,TGTGCCAGCAGCGCGAGGGACAGGGGTTTAGGACACGAGCAGTACTTC,CASSARDRGLGHEQYF
TRBD2,few,TRBJ2-1,TRBV3-1,TGTGCCAGCAGCCAAGAGAAGGTCGCGGGGGTAACCAATGAGCAGTTCTTC,CASSQEKVAGVTNEQFF
.,.,TRBJ1-5,TRBV9,TGTGCCAGCAGCCCCGGACACAATCAGCCCCAGCATTTT,CASSPGHNQPQHF
.,few,TRBJ2-7,TRBV5-1,TGCGCCAGCAGCTCTCCTGGCGGCGACGAGCAGTACTTC,CASSSPGGDEQYF
TRBD1,.,TRBJ1-2,TRBV7-2,TGTGCCAGCAGCCCAGGATTACAGGGGTCGGGCTACACCTTC,CASSPGLQGSGYTF
.,.,TRBJ2-2,TRBV28,TGTGCCAGCAGTTTCGGAGAGGGTCGACCCACCGGGGAGCTGTTTTTT,CASSFGEGRPTGELFF
.,few,TRBJ2-5,TRBV20-1,TGCAGTGCTTACAGGGTTTTGGAGACCCAGTACTTC,CSAYRVLETQYF
.,few,TRBJ1-4,TRBV13,TGTGCCAGCAGCCTCGGTTTTCGGACAGAAGGAGAAAAACTGTTTTTT,CASSLGFRTEGEKLFF
.,.,TRBJ2-3,TRBV20-1,TGCAGTGCGAGGGGAGGTGAGCAGATCGGCACAGATACGCAGTATTTT,CSARGGEQIGTDTQYF
TRBD1,many,TRBJ1-2,TRBV9,TGTGCCAGCAGCGCCTCGACAGGGAATGGCTACACCTTC,CASSASTGNGYTF
.,.,TRBJ2-1,TRBV7-2,TGTGCCAGCAGGGCACGGGTCGGGGGCTTTGGGAGCGTAGACAATGAGCAGTTCTTC,CASRARVGGFGSVDNEQFF
.,few,TRBJ1-3,TRBV20-1,TGCAGTGCTTCCGCCGGGGTGCGGTCCACCATATATTTT,CSASAGVRSTIYF
TRBD1,few,TRBJ1-3,TRBV19,TGTGCCTCCCGCACGGATCAGGGGGCAGGAAACACCATATATTTT,CASRTDQGAGNTIYF
TRBD1,.,TRBJ1-1,TRBV20-1,TGCAGTGCAATTCGGACAGGGGATACCAACACTGAAGCTTTCTTT,CSAIRTGDTNTEAFF